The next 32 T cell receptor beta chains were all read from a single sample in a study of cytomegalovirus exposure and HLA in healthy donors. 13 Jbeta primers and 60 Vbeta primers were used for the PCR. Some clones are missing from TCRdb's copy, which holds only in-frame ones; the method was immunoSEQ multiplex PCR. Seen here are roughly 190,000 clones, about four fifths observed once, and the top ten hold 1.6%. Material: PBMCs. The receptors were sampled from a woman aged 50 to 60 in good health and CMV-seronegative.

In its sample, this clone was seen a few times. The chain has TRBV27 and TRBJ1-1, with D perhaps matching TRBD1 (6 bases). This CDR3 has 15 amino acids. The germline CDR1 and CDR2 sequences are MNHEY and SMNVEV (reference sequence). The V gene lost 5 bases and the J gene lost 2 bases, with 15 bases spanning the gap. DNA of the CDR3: TGTGCCAGCAGTGGGCTGGACAGCGGTAACACTGAAGCTTTCTTT. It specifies CASSGLDSGNTEAFF.

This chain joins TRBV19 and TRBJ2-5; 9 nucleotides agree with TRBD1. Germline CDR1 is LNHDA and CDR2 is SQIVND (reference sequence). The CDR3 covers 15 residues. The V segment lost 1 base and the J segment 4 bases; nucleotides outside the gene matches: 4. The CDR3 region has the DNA TGTGCCAGTAGTATAGCCCGGACAGGGGCAGAGACCCAGTACTTC. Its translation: CASSIARTGAETQYF.

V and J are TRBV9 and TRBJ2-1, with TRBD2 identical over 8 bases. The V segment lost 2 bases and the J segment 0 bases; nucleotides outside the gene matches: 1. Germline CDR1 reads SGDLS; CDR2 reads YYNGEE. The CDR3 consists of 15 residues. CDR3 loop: CASSVAGGSYNEQFF. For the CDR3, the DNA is TGTGCCAGCAGCGTTGCGGGAGGCTCCTACAATGAGCAGTTCTTC.

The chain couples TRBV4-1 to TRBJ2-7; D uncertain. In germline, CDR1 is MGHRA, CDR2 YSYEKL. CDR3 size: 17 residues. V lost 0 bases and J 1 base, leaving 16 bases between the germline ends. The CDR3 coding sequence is TGCGCCAGCAGCCAAGATGCGGCCGTCAGCCTATCCTACGAGCAGTACTTC. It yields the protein CASSQDAAVSLSYEQYF.

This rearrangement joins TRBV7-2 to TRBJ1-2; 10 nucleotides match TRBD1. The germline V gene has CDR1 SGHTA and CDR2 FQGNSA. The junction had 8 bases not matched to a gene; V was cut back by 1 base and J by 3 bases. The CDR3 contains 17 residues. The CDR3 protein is CASSLDLDRGLYYGYTF. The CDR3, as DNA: TGTGCCAGCAGCTTAGATCTAGACAGGGGGCTGTACTATGGCTACACCTTC.

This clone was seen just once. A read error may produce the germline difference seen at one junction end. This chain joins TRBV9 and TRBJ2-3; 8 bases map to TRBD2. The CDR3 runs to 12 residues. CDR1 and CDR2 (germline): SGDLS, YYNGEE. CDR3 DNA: TGTGCCAGCAGCGTAGCCGGGACTAGTTTGAATTTT. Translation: CASSVAGTSLNF.

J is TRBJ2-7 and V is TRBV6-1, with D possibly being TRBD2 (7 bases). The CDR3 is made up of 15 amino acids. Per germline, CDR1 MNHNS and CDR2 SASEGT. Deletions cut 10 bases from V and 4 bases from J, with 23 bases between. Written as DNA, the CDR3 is TGTGCCACCAAGGGGGGCGGCGAGCGGGGATACGAGCAGTACTTC. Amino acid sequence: CATKGGGERGYEQYF.

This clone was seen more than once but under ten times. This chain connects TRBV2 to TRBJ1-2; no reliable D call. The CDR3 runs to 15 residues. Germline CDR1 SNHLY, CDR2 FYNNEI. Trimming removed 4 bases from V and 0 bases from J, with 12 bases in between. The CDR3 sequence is CASSVDSVANYGYTF. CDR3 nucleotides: TGTGCCAGCAGTGTGGACTCAGTAGCTAACTATGGCTACACCTTC.

The DNA of the CDR3 is TGTGCCAGCAGTTACGTCGCCACTACGAGCACTGAAGCTTTCTTT. Translation: CASSYVATTSTEAFF. The chain is built from TRBV6-5 and TRBJ1-1; the D is unclear. Germline CDR1 MNHEY, CDR2 SVGAGI. CDR3 size: 15 residues. The V gene lost 2 bases and the J gene lost 4 bases, with 14 bases spanning the gap.

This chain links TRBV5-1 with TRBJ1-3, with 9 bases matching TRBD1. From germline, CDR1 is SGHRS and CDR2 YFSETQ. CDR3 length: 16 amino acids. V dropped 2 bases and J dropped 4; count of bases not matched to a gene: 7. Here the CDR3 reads CASSLDTGGFGNTIYF. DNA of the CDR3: TGCGCCAGCAGCTTAGATACAGGGGGCTTCGGAAACACCATATATTTT.

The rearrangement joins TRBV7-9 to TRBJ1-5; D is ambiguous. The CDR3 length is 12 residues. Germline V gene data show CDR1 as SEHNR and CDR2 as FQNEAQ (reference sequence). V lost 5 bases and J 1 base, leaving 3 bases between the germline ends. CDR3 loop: CASSLSNQPQHF. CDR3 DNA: TGTGCCAGCAGCCTAAGCAATCAGCCCCAGCATTTT.

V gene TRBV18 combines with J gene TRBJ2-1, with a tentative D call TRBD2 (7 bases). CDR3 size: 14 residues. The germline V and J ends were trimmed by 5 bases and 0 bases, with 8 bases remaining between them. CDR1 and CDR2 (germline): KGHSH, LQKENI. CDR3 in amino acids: CASSGGASYNEQFF. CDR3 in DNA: TGTGCCAGCTCAGGGGGGGCCTCCTACAATGAGCAGTTCTTC.

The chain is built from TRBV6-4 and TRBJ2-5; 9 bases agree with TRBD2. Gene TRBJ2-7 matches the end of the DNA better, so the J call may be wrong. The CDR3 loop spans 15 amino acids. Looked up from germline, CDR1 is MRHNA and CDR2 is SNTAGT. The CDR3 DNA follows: TGTGCCAGCAGTGAACGACTAGCGGAGGCCTACGAGCAGTACTTC. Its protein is CASSERLAEAYEQYF.

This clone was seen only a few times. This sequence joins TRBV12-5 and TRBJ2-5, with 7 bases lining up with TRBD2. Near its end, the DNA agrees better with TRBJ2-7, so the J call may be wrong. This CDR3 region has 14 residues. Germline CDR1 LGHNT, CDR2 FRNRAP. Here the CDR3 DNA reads TGTGCTAGTGGTTTGGACGGGACTACCTACGAGCAGTACTTC. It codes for CASGLDGTTYEQYF.

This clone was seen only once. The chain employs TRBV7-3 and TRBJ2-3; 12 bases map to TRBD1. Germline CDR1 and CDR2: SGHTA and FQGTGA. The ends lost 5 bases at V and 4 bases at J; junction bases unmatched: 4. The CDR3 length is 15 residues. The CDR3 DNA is TGTGCCAGCAGCCCCCGGGACAGGGGGCCAGATACGCAGTATTTT. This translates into CASSPRDRGPDTQYF.

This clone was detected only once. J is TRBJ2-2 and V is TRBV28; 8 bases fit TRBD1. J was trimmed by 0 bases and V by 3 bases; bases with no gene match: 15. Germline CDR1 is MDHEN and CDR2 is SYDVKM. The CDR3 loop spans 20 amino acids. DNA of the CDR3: TGTGCCAGCAGTTTCTACCTCCTATTGACAGGGGCGGCGAACACCGGGGAGCTGTTTTTT. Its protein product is CASSFYLLLTGAANTGELFF.

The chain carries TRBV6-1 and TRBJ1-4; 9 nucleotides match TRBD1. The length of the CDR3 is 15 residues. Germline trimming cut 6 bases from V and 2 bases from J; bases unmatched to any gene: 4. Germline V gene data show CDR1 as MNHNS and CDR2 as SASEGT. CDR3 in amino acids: CASRGQGTTNEKLFF. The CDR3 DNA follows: TGTGCCAGCAGGGGACAGGGAACGACTAATGAAAAACTGTTTTTT.

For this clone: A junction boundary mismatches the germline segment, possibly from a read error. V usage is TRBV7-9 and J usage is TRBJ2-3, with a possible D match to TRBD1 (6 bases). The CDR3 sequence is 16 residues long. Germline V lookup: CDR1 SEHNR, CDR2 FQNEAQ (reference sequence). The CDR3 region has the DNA TGTTCCAGCAGCTTGAGGTCGAGACAGGTCACAGATACGCAGTATTTT. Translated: CSSSLRSRQVTDTQYF.

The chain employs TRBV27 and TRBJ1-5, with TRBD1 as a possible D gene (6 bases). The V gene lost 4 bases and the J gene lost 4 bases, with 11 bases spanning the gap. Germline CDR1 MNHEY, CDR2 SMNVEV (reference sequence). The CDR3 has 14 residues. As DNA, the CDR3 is TGTGCCAGCAGTTCGGACAGACTTAATCAGCCCCAGCATTTT. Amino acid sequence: CASSSDRLNQPQHF.

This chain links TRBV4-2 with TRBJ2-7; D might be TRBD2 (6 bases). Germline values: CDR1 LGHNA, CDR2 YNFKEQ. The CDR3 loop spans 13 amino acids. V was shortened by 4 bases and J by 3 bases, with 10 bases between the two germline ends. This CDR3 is CASSPGLVYEQYF. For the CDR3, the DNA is TGTGCCAGCAGCCCGGGACTGGTCTACGAGCAGTACTTC.

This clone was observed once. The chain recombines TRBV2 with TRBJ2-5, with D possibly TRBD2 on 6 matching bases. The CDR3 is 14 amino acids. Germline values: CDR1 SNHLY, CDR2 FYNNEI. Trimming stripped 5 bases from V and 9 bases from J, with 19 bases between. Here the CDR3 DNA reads TGTGCCAGCAGTAACCGGGACTCCGGGGGTCCCCAGTACTTC. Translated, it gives CASSNRDSGGPQYF.

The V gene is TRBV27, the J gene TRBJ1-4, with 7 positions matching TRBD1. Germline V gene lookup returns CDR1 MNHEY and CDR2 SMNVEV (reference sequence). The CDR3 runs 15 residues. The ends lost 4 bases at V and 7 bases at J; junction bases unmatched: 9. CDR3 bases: TGTGCCAGCAGTTACAGGGGCTTCAGGCTTGAAAAACTGTTTTTT. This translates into CASSYRGFRLEKLFF.

In DNA, the CDR3 is TGTGCCAGCAGCGTAGATCCGGCAGGGAAAGAAGGCTACACCTTC. It encodes CASSVDPAGKEGYTF. The chain employs TRBV9 and TRBJ1-2; D is possibly TRBD1 (5 bases). Germline CDR1 SGDLS, CDR2 YYNGEE. Trimming removed 0 bases from V and 8 bases from J, with 17 bases in between. The CDR3 contains 15 residues.

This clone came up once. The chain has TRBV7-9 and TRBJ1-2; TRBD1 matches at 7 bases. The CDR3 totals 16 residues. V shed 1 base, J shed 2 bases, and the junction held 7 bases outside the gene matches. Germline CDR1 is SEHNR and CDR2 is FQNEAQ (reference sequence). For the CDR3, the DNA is TGTGCCAGCAGCTTAGGCCCCGGGACAGACAACTATGGCTACACCTTC. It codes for CASSLGPGTDNYGYTF. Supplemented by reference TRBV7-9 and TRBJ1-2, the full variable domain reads DTGVSQNPRHKITKRGQNVTFRCDPISEHNRLYWYRQTLGQGPEFLTYFQNEAQLEKSRLLSDRFSAERPKGSFSTLEIQRTEQGDSAMYLCASSLGPGTDNYGYTFGSGTRLTVV.

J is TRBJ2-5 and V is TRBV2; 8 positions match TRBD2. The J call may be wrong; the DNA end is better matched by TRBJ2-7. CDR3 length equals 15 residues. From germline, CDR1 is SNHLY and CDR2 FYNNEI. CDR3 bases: TGTGCCAGCAGTGTAGCAGCGGGAGTTTCCTACGAGCAGTACTTC. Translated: CASSVAAGVSYEQYF.

CDR3 sequence (DNA): TGTGCCAGCAGCTTAGAGGCAGGGTCCTACGAGCAGTACTTC. This codes for CASSLEAGSYEQYF. The chain has TRBV7-6 and TRBJ2-7; D is possibly TRBD1 (5 bases). Trimming took off 1 base at V and 1 base at J, with 8 bases between the two ends. This CDR3 spans 14 amino acids. In germline, CDR1 is SGHVS, CDR2 FNYEAQ.

The CDR3 sequence: CASSLVPSGANVLTF. The CDR3 nucleotides read TGTGCCAGCAGCTTGGTCCCAAGCGGGGCCAACGTCCTGACTTTC. The V and J genes are TRBV5-6 and TRBJ2-6; no clear D gene. The length of the CDR3 is 15 residues. V was trimmed by 0 bases and J by 4 bases, leaving 8 bases between them. Germline values: CDR1 SGHDT, CDR2 YYEEEE.

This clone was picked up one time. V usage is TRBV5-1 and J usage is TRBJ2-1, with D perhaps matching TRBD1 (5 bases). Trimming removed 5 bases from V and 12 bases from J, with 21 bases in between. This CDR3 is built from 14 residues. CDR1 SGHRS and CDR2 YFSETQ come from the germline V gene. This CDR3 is CASRTTSDISLQFF. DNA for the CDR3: TGCGCCAGCAGAACGACATCGGACATAAGTCTGCAGTTCTTC.

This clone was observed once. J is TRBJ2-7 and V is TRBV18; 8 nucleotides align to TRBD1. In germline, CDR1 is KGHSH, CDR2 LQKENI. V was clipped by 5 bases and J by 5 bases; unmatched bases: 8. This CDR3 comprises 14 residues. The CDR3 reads CASSADRVSHEQYF. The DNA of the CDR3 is TGTGCCAGCTCAGCGGACAGGGTGAGCCACGAGCAGTACTTC.

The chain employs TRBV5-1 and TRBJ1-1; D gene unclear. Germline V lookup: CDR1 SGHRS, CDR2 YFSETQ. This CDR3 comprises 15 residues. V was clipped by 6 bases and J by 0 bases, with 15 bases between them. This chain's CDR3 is CASKEAGALNTEAFF. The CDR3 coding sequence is TGCGCCAGCAAAGAGGCGGGAGCTCTGAACACTGAAGCTTTCTTT.

The CDR3 is CASSPEALNTEAFF. In nucleotides, the CDR3 is TGTGCCAGCAGCCCGGAGGCCCTGAACACTGAAGCTTTCTTT. V usage is TRBV7-2 and J usage is TRBJ1-1; no definite D call. CDR1 SGHTA and CDR2 FQGNSA come from the germline V gene. This CDR3 spans 14 amino acids. Between the trimmed V and J ends, which lost 5 bases and 0 bases, there was a span of 10 bases.

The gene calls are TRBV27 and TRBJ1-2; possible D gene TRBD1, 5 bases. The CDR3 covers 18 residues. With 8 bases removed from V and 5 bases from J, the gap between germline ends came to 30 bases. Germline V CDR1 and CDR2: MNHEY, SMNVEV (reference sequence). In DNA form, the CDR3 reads TGTGCCAGCCGTCTCCGCGGGGGGACGGACATCTACCTATATGGCTACACCTTC. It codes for CASRLRGGTDIYLYGYTF.